These 10 T cell receptor beta chains were sequenced from one sample in a study of fetal regulatory T cell absence and autoimmunity. The table came from immunoSEQ multiplex PCR; TCRdb's copy has only in-frame clones and leaves some out. The data show 95,000 to 100,000 clones, less than 80% seen once. The sample taken for sequencing was pancreas tissue. These receptors were collected from a male donor with IPEX syndrome.

V gene TRBV29-1 combines with J gene TRBJ2-2; D unclear. CDR3 size: 13 residues. Germline V gene sequence: CDR1 SQVTM, CDR2 ANQGSEA. Trimming shortened V by 2 bases and J by 0 bases, and 4 bases separated the two germline ends. The CDR3 DNA is TGCAGCGTTGAAACAGCGAACACCGGGGAGCTGTTTTTT. Its translation is CSVETANTGELFF.

A single count supports this clone. This same CDR3 is encoded by further DNA sequences in the sample. V usage is TRBV30 and J usage is TRBJ1-2, with D uncertain. The CDR3 totals 12 residues. Germline CDR1 and CDR2: GTSNPN and SVGIG (reference sequence). V dropped 0 bases and J dropped 5 bases, with 7 bases sitting between them. The CDR3 is CAWSVDPYGYTF. DNA for the CDR3: TGTGCCTGGAGTGTAGACCCTTATGGCTACACCTTC.

The rearrangement uses TRBV11-1 and TRBJ2-5; TRBD2 is a possible D gene (6 bases). Germline values: CDR1 SGHAT, CDR2 FQDESV (reference sequence). This CDR3 is built from 13 residues. Trimming pared 3 bases from V and 5 bases from J, leaving 10 bases between. The chain's CDR3 is CASSLMSGETQYF. As DNA, the CDR3 is TGTGCCAGCAGCTTGATGAGCGGGGAGACCCAGTACTTC.

The chain employs TRBV2 and TRBJ2-3; the D gene could be TRBD1 or TRBD2 (6 bases each). Trimming shortened V by 6 bases and J by 4 bases, and 14 bases separated the two germline ends. This CDR3 is built from 14 residues. The germline gives CDR1 SNHLY, CDR2 FYNNEI. The CDR3, as DNA: TGTGCCAGCAGGGGGGGCCAGGGCCCAGATACGCAGTATTTT. Amino acids: CASRGGQGPDTQYF.

This clone was seen more than once but under ten times. The chain recombines TRBV6-5 with TRBJ1-2; 7 bases align to TRBD1. V lost 2 bases and J lost 2; bases outside the gene matches: 2. The CDR3 is 14 amino acids. CDR1 is MNHEY, CDR2 SVGAGI, per germline. CDR3: CASSYQGQNYGYTF. The CDR3 DNA sequence: TGTGCCAGCAGTTACCAGGGACAGAACTATGGCTACACCTTC.

In DNA form, the CDR3 reads TGTGCCAGCAGCTTTGACAGTGGGTCCTACGAGCAGTACTTC. Amino acids: CASSFDSGSYEQYF. The chain joins TRBV7-8 to TRBJ2-7; D perhaps matches TRBD1 (5 bases). Trimming removed 3 bases at V and 1 base at J, with 10 bases between. CDR1 and CDR2 from the germline V gene are SGHVS and FQNEAQ. This CDR3 spans 14 amino acids.

The chain recombines TRBV11-2 with TRBJ1-1, with a weak D call TRBD1 (5 bases). The CDR3 loop spans 17 amino acids. Trimming pared 0 bases from V and 1 base from J, leaving 15 bases between. Germline CDR1 and CDR2: SGHAT and FQNNGV. Here the CDR3 reads CASSLEGVRQTNTEAFF. The CDR3 nucleotides are TGTGCCAGCAGCTTAGAGGGGGTTAGACAGACGAACACTGAAGCTTTCTTT. The variable domain in full, with the rest retrieved from reference TRBV11-2 and TRBJ1-1, is EAGVAQSPRYKIIEKRQSVAFWCNPISGHATLYWYQQILGQGPKLLIQFQNNGVVDDSQLPKDRFSAERLKGVDSTLKIQPAKLEDSAVYLCASSLEGVRQTNTEAFFGQGTRLTVV.

The chain couples TRBV2 to TRBJ1-3, with D uncertain. V was cut by 0 bases and J by 2 bases, with 14 bases left in between. The germline gives CDR1 SNHLY, CDR2 FYNNEI. CDR3 size: 17 residues. The CDR3 coding sequence is TGTGCCAGCAGTGAAGCCCACGGCCCACCGCCTGGAAACACCATATATTTT. Its translation is CASSEAHGPPPGNTIYF.

To note about this clone: The same CDR3 can be traced to other DNA sequences in this sample. CDR3 coding DNA: TGTGCTTGCTCCCCCCCACTAACCTACGAGCAGTACTTC. This sequence encodes CACSPPLTYEQYF. The chain combines TRBV30 with TRBJ2-7; D is uncertain. From germline, CDR1 is GTSNPN and CDR2 SVGIG (reference sequence). This CDR3 has 13 amino acids.

This clone has only a few counts. This chain uses TRBV7-9 with TRBJ2-3, with D perhaps matching TRBD2 (7 bases). The CDR3 consists of 13 residues. In germline, CDR1 is SEHNR, CDR2 FQNEAQ (reference sequence). V lost 1 base to trimming and J lost 9 bases, with 11 bases between them. The CDR3 sequence is CASSLERGGTQYF. The CDR3, as DNA: TGTGCCAGCAGCTTAGAAAGGGGGGGCACGCAGTATTTT.